This T cell receptor (beta chain) was sequenced in a study of OX40 agonist ivuxolimab in advanced cancers. Study information: Of the participants, under 50% had some prior anti-PD-1, anti-PD-L1 or anti-CTLA-4 therapy, which was allowed. One hepatocellular carcinoma and a couple of cutaneous melanoma patients partially responded.

This clone was counted a few times. No antigen is known for it. Study-wide findings and caveats: Among expanded peripheral T cells, antigen specificity went undetermined. Relative to CD4+ cells, CD8+ T cells on average had more expanded clones.

The CDR3 consists of 13 residues. Germline CDR1 SGHAT, CDR2 FQNNGV. Deletions cut 3 bases from V and 4 bases from J, with 8 bases between. The repertoire was sequenced with immunoSEQ multiplex PCR; TCRdb's copy has only in-frame clones and lacks some. The sample lists some 45,000 clones; more than 75% were seen once. The TCR was taken from an adult with an advanced solid tumor such as melanoma, head and neck, liver or kidney cancer. The rearrangement joins TRBV11-2 to TRBJ2-3; D may match TRBD1 or TRBD2 (6 bases each). The sample was CD4+ or CD8+ T cells sorted from blood, taken in a trial of the OX40 agonist ivuxolimab. DNA of the CDR3: TGTGCCAGCAGCTTCGGGGGCTCAGATACGCAGTATTTT. This sequence encodes CASSFGGSDTQYF. The full variable domain, completed using reference TRBV11-2 and TRBJ2-3, is EAGVAQSPRYKIIEKRQSVAFWCNPISGHATLYWYQQILGQGPKLLIQFQNNGVVDDSQLPKDRFSAERLKGVDSTLKIQPAKLEDSAVYLCASSFGGSDTQYFGPGTRLTVL.